The T cell receptor beta chain under discussion was sequenced for a study of a mutant IDH1 vaccine in newly diagnosed glioma. For the study at large: There were roughly 60% males and roughly 38% females among treated patients, whose mean age was about 38 years. Pretreatment consisted of radiotherapy, temozolomide, or both, with most receiving both. Week 35 held visit V12, while week 47 held visit V13.

As regards this clone: What it recognizes is unknown.

Regarding time point: week 35, safety follow-up. Every single dose of the vaccine, 300 ug of mutant IDH1 20-mer peptide, came with topical imiquimod. Astrocytomas found in donors were new, WHO grade 3 or 4, IDH1-mutant and ATRX-lost. The protocol was immunoSEQ multiplex PCR, while the TCRdb copy is restricted to in-frame clones and leaves out a portion. Of about 46,000 clones detected, 80% to 95% appear once; the ten largest clones hold 2.3%. With 5 bases removed from V and 10 bases from J, the gap between germline ends came to 14 bases. The CDR3 is 12 amino acids. The V gene's germline CDR1 is SGHTA and CDR2 FQGNSA.

The V and J genes are TRBV7-2 and TRBJ2-5, with D unclear. The input for sequencing was PBMCs, taken from a glioma patient whose treatment included an IDH1 peptide vaccine. The receptor comes from a man aged 45-65 years with glioma. The CDR3 sequence: CASSDSLGFQYF. The CDR3 bases are TGTGCCAGCAGCGATTCTTTGGGGTTCCAGTACTTC.